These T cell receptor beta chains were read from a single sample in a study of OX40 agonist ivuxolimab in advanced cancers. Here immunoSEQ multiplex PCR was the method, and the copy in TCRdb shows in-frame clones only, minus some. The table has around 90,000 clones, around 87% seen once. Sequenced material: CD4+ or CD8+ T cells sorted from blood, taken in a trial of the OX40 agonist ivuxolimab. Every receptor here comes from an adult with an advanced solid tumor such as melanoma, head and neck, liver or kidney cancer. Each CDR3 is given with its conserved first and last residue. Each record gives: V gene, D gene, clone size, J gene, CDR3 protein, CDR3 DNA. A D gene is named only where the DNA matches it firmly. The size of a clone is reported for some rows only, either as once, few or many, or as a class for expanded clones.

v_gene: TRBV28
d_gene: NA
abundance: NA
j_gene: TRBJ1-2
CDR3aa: CASSDVSTLNYGYTF
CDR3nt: TGTGCCAGCAGTGACGTCAGCACCCTTAACTATGGCTACACCTTC

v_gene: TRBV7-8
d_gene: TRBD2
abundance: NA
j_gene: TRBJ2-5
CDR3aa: CASSLEISRGGTQYF
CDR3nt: TGTGCCAGCAGCTTAGAGATTAGCCGGGGGGGGACCCAGTACTTC

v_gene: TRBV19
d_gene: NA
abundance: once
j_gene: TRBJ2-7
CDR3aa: CASMGTGFYEQYF
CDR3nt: TGTGCCAGTATGGGAACAGGGTTCTACGAGCAGTACTTC

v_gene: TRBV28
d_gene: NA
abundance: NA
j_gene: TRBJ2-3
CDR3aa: CASTGLRETQYF
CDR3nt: TGTGCCAGCACGGGTTTGAGAGAAACGCAGTATTTT

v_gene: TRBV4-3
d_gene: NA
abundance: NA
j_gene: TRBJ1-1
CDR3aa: CASSQDGRVANTEAFF
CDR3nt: TGCGCCAGCAGCCAAGATGGGAGAGTCGCGAACACTGAAGCTTTCTTT

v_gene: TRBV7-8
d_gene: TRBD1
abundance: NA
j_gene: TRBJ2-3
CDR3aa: CASSYRGLPSTDTQYF
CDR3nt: TGTGCCAGCAGCTACAGGGGGCTACCTAGCACAGATACGCAGTATTTT

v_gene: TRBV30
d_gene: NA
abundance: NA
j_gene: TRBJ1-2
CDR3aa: CAWSGEQAGRNYGYTF
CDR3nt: TGTGCCTGGAGTGGGGAGCAGGCGGGTCGTAACTATGGCTACACCTTC

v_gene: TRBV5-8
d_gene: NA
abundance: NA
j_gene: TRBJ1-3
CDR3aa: CASSRLFSGNTIYF
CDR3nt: TGTGCCAGCAGCCGACTCTTCTCTGGAAACACCATATATTTT

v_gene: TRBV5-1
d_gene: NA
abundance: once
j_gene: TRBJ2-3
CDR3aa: CASSLAGGRADTQYF
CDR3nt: TGCGCCAGCAGCTTGGCCGGGGGAAGGGCAGATACGCAGTATTTT

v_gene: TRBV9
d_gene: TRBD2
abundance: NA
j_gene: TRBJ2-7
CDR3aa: CASSATGPGLAGGKYF
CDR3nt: TGTGCCAGCAGCGCCACAGGACCGGGACTAGCGGGAGGAAAGTACTTC

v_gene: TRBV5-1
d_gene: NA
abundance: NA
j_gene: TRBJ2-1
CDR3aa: CASSLTGSSYNEQFF
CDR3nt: TGCGCCAGCAGCTTGACGGGGAGCTCCTACAATGAGCAGTTCTTC

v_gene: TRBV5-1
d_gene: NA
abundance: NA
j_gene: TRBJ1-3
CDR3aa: CASSSLGGTGNTIYF
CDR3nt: TGCGCCAGCAGCTCGTTAGGCGGGACTGGAAACACCATATATTTT